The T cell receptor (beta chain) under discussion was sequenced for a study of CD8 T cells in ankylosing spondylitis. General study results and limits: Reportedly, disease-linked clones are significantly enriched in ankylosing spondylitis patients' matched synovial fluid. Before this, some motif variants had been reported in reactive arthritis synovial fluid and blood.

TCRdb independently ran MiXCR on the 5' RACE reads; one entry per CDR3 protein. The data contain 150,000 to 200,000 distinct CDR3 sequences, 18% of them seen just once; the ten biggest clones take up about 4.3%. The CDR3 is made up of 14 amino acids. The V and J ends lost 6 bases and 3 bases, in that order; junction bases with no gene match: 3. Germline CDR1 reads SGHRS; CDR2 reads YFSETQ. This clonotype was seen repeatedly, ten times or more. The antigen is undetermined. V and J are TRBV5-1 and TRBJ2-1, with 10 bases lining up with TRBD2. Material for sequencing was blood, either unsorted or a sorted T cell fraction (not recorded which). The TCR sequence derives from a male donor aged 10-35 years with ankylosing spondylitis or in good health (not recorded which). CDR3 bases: TGCGCCAGCAAGGGGACTAGCGTCTACAATGAGCAGTTCTTC. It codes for CASKGTSVYNEQFF.